This TCR beta chain was captured in a study of tissue T cells after allogeneic stem cell transplantation. Sequencing was performed with immunoSEQ multiplex PCR; in TCRdb, only in-frame clones are kept and a portion is missing. The sample has about 3,100 clones, roughly 44% seen once. Trimming at V came to 2 bases and at J to 6 bases, leaving 1 base not matched to a gene. CDR1 KGHPV and CDR2 FQNQEV come from the germline V gene (reference sequence). This CDR3 is built from 14 residues. Time point meaning: mouse harvest day 14 after allogeneic transplant. Mouse grafts combined 10^7 T-cell-depleted bone marrow cells with 10^6 splenic CD5+ T cells. This mouse GVHD model was MHC-mismatched B6 to BALB/c, profiled day 7 or 14. As regards this clone: The antigen is unknown. Mouse names are used for the genes. The CDR3 end lies 1 residue beyond the end of the read and is filled in from the germline J gene.

Study findings and constraints: Shared clones across patients were few; motif clustering revealed tissue-specific shared signatures.

The V call is TRBV26, the J call TRBJ2-5; 11 bases are shared with TRBD1. The sample consisted of gut tissue. The clonotype comes from a female BALB/c mouse given C57BL/6 T cells with graft-versus-host disease after an allogeneic hematopoietic cell transplant. CDR3 bases read: TGTGCCAGCAGTCTGGGACAGGGGGCCGACACCCAGTAC. Encoded protein: CASSLGQGADTQY. The full CDR3 is CASSLGQGADTQYF.